This T cell receptor beta chain came from a study of CD8 T cells in Susac syndrome. Across the study: The sequenced Susac syndrome patients comprised five or six with active disease and roughly eight in remission.

RNA, at roughly 0.5 to 1 ug, was reverse transcribed with random hexamers. TCRdb ran MiXCR on the immunoSEQ multiplex PCR reads and lists one entry per CDR3 protein. The table has under 150,000 distinct CDR3 sequences, approximately 95% seen once. V was trimmed by 1 base and J by 8 bases, leaving 17 bases between them. The CDR3 runs to 14 residues. Germline V lookup: CDR1 DFQATT, CDR2 SNEGSKA (reference sequence). Sequencing of TCR beta covered CD8+ and CD4+ T cells obtained from blood. This sequence was found in a human donor with Susac syndrome. Sequenced material: CD4+ T cells from PBMCs. The chain has TRBV20-1 and TRBJ1-2; no clear D. CDR3 region: CSARAHLGPRGYTF. The CDR3 bases are TGCAGTGCTAGAGCCCATCTCGGGCCAAGAGGCTACACCTTC.